One and the same sample provided the 23 T cell receptor beta chains below, sequenced in a study. From the 5' RACE reads, TCRdb called clonotypes with MiXCR, one entry per CDR3 protein. The table has tens of thousands of distinct CDR3 sequences, around a quarter seen once. Material for sequencing was naive CD4+ T cells sorted from blood. The subset was: naive CD4+ T cells, CD4+CD45RA+CD25-. All receptors derive from a female donor with breast cancer.

This chain links TRBV11-2 with TRBJ2-3; a possible D gene is TRBD2 (5 bases). This CDR3 is built from 17 residues. Trimming pared 4 bases from V and 5 bases from J, leaving 22 bases between. Germline CDR1 is SGHAT and CDR2 is FQNNGV. CDR3 sequence (DNA): TGTGCCAGCAGCTCGCAGCTTTTGGCGGGTAGGGAAGATACGCAGTATTTT. Its translation: CASSSQLLAGREDTQYF. The variable domain in full, with the rest retrieved from reference TRBV11-2 and TRBJ2-3, is EAGVAQSPRYKIIEKRQSVAFWCNPISGHATLYWYQQILGQGPKLLIQFQNNGVVDDSQLPKDRFSAERLKGVDSTLKIQPAKLEDSAVYLCASSSQLLAGREDTQYFGPGTRLTVL.

The V call is TRBV7-2, the J call TRBJ1-4; a possible D gene is TRBD1 (6 bases). The CDR3 runs to 15 residues. Germline V gene data show CDR1 as SGHTA and CDR2 as FQGNSA. V was cut by 4 bases and J by 8 bases, with 17 bases left in between. The CDR3 coding sequence is TGTGCCAGCAGCTCCCCGACAGGCCCGCGAGAAAAACTGTTTTTT. As protein: CASSSPTGPREKLFF.

The chain couples TRBV12-5 to TRBJ1-1; D is possibly TRBD1 (5 bases). The CDR3 runs 14 residues. V was cut by 4 bases and J by 1 base, with 10 bases left in between. The germline V gene has CDR1 LGHNT and CDR2 FRNRAP. The CDR3 DNA reads TGTGCTAGTGGTTCCCGGGACCCGAACACTGAAGCTTTCTTT. This translates into CASGSRDPNTEAFF. Together with reference TRBV12-5 and TRBJ1-1, the CDR3 gives the full variable domain: DARVTQTPRHKVTEMGQEVTMRCQPILGHNTVFWYRQTMMQGLELLAYFRNRAPLDDSGMPKDRFSAEMPDATLATLKIQPSEPRDSAVYFCASGSRDPNTEAFFGQGTRLTVV.

The chain employs TRBV12-3 or TRBV12-4 and TRBJ2-5; unclear D gene. The germline V and J ends were trimmed by 6 bases and 3 bases, with 14 bases remaining between them. The CDR3 runs 14 residues. CDR3 region: CASSPILAEETQYF. The CDR3 DNA is TGTGCCAGCAGCCCTATCCTGGCCGAAGAGACCCAGTACTTC.

J is TRBJ2-6 and V is TRBV24-1; D is perhaps TRBD1 (6 bases). Looked up from germline, CDR1 is KGHDR and CDR2 is SFDVKD. This CDR3 has 14 amino acids. Between the trimmed V and J ends, which lost 7 bases and 1 base, there was a span of 7 bases. CDR3: CATRRGSGANVLTF. The CDR3 DNA is TGTGCCACCAGAAGGGGGTCTGGGGCCAACGTCCTGACTTTC.

Concerning this clonotype itself: The junction departs from germline at one end; a sequencing error may be responsible. J is TRBJ2-7 and V is TRBV6-2 or TRBV6-3; 13 nucleotides align to TRBD2. This CDR3 contains 13 residues. Germline assignment: CDR1 MNHEY and CDR2 SVGEGT. The CDR3 DNA follows: TGTGCCAGCGGACTAGCGGGGGACTACGAGCAGAACTTC. This sequence encodes CASGLAGDYEQNF.

V is TRBV6-5 and J is TRBJ1-5, with 8 bases identical to TRBD1. The V gene's germline CDR1 is MNHEY and CDR2 SVGAGI. V shed 5 bases, J shed 2 bases, and the junction held 5 bases outside the gene matches. The CDR3 extends over 15 amino acids. The CDR3 bases are TGTGCCAGCAGTACAGGGGGAAATGGCAATCAGCCCCAGCATTTT. This codes for CASSTGGNGNQPQHF.

For the CDR3, the DNA is TGTGCCAGCAGCCCCCCCCCTTGGATAGCGGGAGAGGGTGAAACAGATACGCAGTATTTT. Residues: CASSPPPWIAGEGETDTQYF. The J gene is TRBJ2-3, the V gene TRBV7-2, with 9 bases that match TRBD2. Per germline, CDR1 SGHTA and CDR2 FQGNSA. This CDR3 region has 20 residues. J lost 3 bases, V lost 5 bases, and 21 bases had no gene match.

Within the sample, this clonotype is medium-sized. The chain is built from TRBV7-3 and TRBJ2-1, with 9 bases lining up with TRBD1. V gave up 4 bases and J gave up 14 bases; unmatched junction bases: 9. This CDR3 contains 13 residues. Per the germline V gene, CDR1 is SGHTA and CDR2 is FQGTGA. CDR3: CASSSDRGEQKFF. CDR3 nucleotides: TGTGCCAGCAGCTCAGACAGGGGGGAGCAGAAGTTCTTC.

This clonotype appeared a few times. This rearrangement joins TRBV6-1 to TRBJ1-1, with D tentatively TRBD1 (6 bases). The CDR3 sequence is 13 residues long. Germline V gene data show CDR1 as MNHNS and CDR2 as SASEGT. Trimming took 7 bases from V and 4 from J, leaving 13 bases between them. This CDR3 is CASIYQGSTEAFF. In DNA, the CDR3 is TGTGCCAGCATCTATCAGGGGAGCACTGAAGCTTTCTTT.

The chain carries TRBV5-1 and TRBJ2-3; TRBD1 or TRBD2 may be the D gene (5 bases each). The V gene's germline CDR1 is SGHRS and CDR2 YFSETQ. V lost 0 bases to trimming and J lost 1 base, with 9 bases between them. The CDR3 runs to 15 residues. This chain's CDR3 is CASSLVQGGTDTQYF. CDR3 DNA: TGCGCCAGCAGCTTGGTGCAGGGAGGCACAGATACGCAGTATTTT.

The sample holds a few counts of this clonotype. CDR3 protein: CASSPTGSNTGELFF. CDR3 nucleotide sequence: TGTGCCAGCAGCCCTACAGGTTCGAACACCGGGGAGCTGTTTTTT. This chain joins TRBV7-9 and TRBJ2-2; weak D call: TRBD1 (5 bases). Germline assignment: CDR1 SEHNR and CDR2 FQNEAQ (reference sequence). The CDR3 contains 15 residues. With 5 bases removed from V and 0 bases from J, the gap between germline ends came to 10 bases.

By proportion, this clonotype is medium-sized. This chain connects TRBV20-1 to TRBJ2-1; 13 bases align to TRBD2. Trimming removed 4 bases from V and 7 bases from J; junction bases left unmatched: 10. CDR1 and CDR2 (germline): DFQATT, SNEGSKA (reference sequence). This CDR3 contains 16 residues. CDR3 nucleotides: TGCAGTGCTATTGATCATCGGACTAGCGGGAGTAATGAGCAGTTCTTC. Translation gives CSAIDHRTSGSNEQFF.

The CDR3 here is CASSLARGGQPQHF. CDR3 coding DNA: TGTGCCAGCAGTTTAGCGCGGGGGGGTCAGCCCCAGCATTTT. The V and J genes are TRBV12-3 or TRBV12-4 and TRBJ1-5; possible D gene TRBD1, 5 bases. V lost 0 bases, J lost 6 bases, and 9 bases lay in between. The CDR3 is 14 amino acids.

This clonotype was detected a few times. CDR3 loop: CASSQDDRETYEQYF. CDR3 bases: TGTGCCAGCAGCCAAGACGACAGGGAGACCTACGAGCAGTACTTC. The J gene is TRBJ2-7, the V gene TRBV4-2, with TRBD1 identical over 7 bases. Germline CDR1 LGHNA, CDR2 YNFKEQ. V shed 0 bases, J shed 2 bases, and the junction held 4 bases outside the gene matches. The CDR3 is made up of 15 amino acids.

The chain is built from TRBV6-1 and TRBJ1-2; D is unclear. V shed 2 bases and J shed 3 bases, with 13 bases lying between them. From germline, CDR1 is MNHNS and CDR2 SASEGT. The CDR3 is 15 amino acids. The CDR3 sequence is CASSELGSSYYGYTF. The CDR3 nucleotides read TGTGCCAGCAGTGAATTGGGGTCGAGTTACTATGGCTACACCTTC.

In this sample, this clonotype turned up many times. CDR3 bases: TGCGCCAGCAGCTTGAGCCAGGGGGCCTCCTACGAGCAGTACTTC. This translates into CASSLSQGASYEQYF. The genes are TRBV5-1 and TRBJ2-7, with TRBD1 matching over 8 bases. V dropped 1 base and J dropped 0; count of bases not matched to a gene: 3. The length of the CDR3 is 15 residues. Germline loops: CDR1 SGHRS, CDR2 YFSETQ.

This clonotype rates as medium-sized. This chain connects TRBV4-2 to TRBJ1-1; D remains unclear. CDR1 is LGHNA and CDR2 is YNFKEQ in the germline V gene. The CDR3 sequence is 14 residues long. Trimming removed 1 base from V and 5 bases from J, with 11 bases in between. The CDR3 coding sequence is TGTGCCAGCAGCCAAGCCTCAATTGAGACTGAAGCTTTCTTT. It yields the protein CASSQASIETEAFF.

This sequence joins TRBV7-9 and TRBJ2-1; TRBD1 or TRBD2 may be the D gene (5 bases each). Per germline, CDR1 SEHNR and CDR2 FQNEAQ (reference sequence). The V end was cut by 3 bases, the J end by 7 bases, with 13 bases between. The length of the CDR3 is 14 residues. In nucleotides, the CDR3 is TGTGCCAGCAGCTTCGATGGGACGCTAAATGAGCAGTTCTTC. Its protein is CASSFDGTLNEQFF.

The chain recombines TRBV29-1 with TRBJ1-1; D may be TRBD1 (6 bases). Between the trimmed V and J ends, which lost 4 bases and 4 bases, there was a span of 13 bases. CDR3 length: 13 residues. The germline V gene has CDR1 SQVTM and CDR2 ANQGSEA. The CDR3 bases are TGCAGCGTTGGCACAGGGTTGGGCACTGAAGCTTTCTTT. Translating gives CSVGTGLGTEAFF.

This clonotype turned up a few times. This chain connects TRBV12-3 or TRBV12-4 to TRBJ2-3; D is unresolved. This CDR3 comprises 12 residues. V lost 4 bases, J lost 4 bases, and 6 bases lay in between. CDR3 in amino acids: CASSSLPDTQYF. The CDR3 DNA reads TGTGCCAGCAGTTCCCTGCCAGATACGCAGTATTTT.

This chain joins TRBV20-1 and TRBJ2-3; D is perhaps TRBD2 (6 bases). With 1 base removed from V and 2 bases from J, the gap between germline ends came to 13 bases. The CDR3 consists of 15 residues. Germline CDR1 is DFQATT and CDR2 is SNEGSKA (reference sequence). In nucleotides, the CDR3 is TGCAGTGCTAGAGTACCGGGACTTAACACAGATACGCAGTATTTT. Translating it yields CSARVPGLNTDTQYF.

The chain uses TRBV20-1 and TRBJ2-3, with TRBD1 identical over 7 bases. CDR3 length: 12 residues. J lost 5 bases, V lost 5 bases, and 4 bases had no gene match. CDR1 is DFQATT, CDR2 SNEGSKA, per germline (reference sequence). CDR3 sequence: CSAGHRGDTQYF. CDR3 nucleotides: TGCAGTGCTGGGCACAGGGGAGATACGCAGTATTTT.